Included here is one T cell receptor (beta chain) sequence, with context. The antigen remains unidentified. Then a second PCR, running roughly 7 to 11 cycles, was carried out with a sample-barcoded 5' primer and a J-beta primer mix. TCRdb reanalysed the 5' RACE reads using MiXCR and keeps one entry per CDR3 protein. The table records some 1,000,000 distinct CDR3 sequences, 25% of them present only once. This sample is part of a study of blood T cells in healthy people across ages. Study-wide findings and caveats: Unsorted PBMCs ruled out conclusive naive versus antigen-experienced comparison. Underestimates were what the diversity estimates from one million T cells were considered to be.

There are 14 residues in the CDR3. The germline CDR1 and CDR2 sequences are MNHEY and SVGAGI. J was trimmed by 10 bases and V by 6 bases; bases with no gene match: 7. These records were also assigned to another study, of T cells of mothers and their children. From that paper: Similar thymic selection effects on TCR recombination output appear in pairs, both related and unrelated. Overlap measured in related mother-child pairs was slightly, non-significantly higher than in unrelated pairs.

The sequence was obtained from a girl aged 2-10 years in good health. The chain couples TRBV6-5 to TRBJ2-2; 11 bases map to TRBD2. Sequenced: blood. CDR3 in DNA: TGTGCCAGCAGCATAACTAGCGGGGGTGCGGAGCTGTTTTTT. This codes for CASSITSGGAELFF.